A selection of T cell receptor beta chains follows, all from one sample in a study of blood T cell repertoires in COVID-19. The repertoire was sequenced with immunoSEQ multiplex PCR; TCRdb's copy has only in-frame clones and lacks some. The table shows 95,000 to 100,000 clones, with over 80% occurring only once. Material: peripheral blood. These receptors originate from a man aged 45-65 years with acute or convalescent COVID-19. Both conserved end residues are part of each CDR3. Each record gives: D gene, J gene, clone size, V gene, CDR3 DNA, CDR3 protein. A D gene is named only where the DNA matches it firmly. Clone size, where shown, is once, few, many, or a class for clones that have expanded.

NA | TRBJ1-1 | NA | TRBV7-2 | TGTGCCAGCAGCTTAGCCGGTCGGAGGGGCACTGAAGCTTTCTTT | CASSLAGRRGTEAFF
NA | TRBJ2-3 | NA | TRBV27 | TGTGCCAGCTCTATCCAGACAAGCACAGATACGCAGTATTTT | CASSIQTSTDTQYF
TRBD2 | TRBJ2-5 | NA | TRBV7-2 | TGTGCCAGCAGCTTCTCGCGGGGGGGCTTTAGAGAGACCCAGTACTTC | CASSFSRGGFRETQYF
TRBD2 | TRBJ2-2 | NA | TRBV6-4 | TGTGCCAGCAGCGCCCTAGCGGGGGGATCGGCTGCGAACACCGGGGAGCTGTTTTTT | CASSALAGGSAANTGELFF
TRBD1 | TRBJ1-4 | NA | TRBV11-3 | TGTGCCAGCAGCACCGGGACAGGGGGTTCTAATGAAAAACTGTTTTTT | CASSTGTGGSNEKLFF
TRBD1 | TRBJ1-2 | NA | TRBV20-1 | TGCAGTGCTAGTACAGGGGGAACTAACTATGGCTACACCTTC | CSASTGGTNYGYTF
TRBD2 | TRBJ2-1 | NA | TRBV19 | TGTGCCAGTAGGAGAAGGGCTAGCGGGGGGGCCCCCTCTCCGAACAATGAGCAGTTCTTC | CASRRRASGGAPSPNNEQFF
TRBD1 | TRBJ2-1 | NA | TRBV6-5 | TGTGCCAGCAGTTACAGGGACAGGGCGGGGCATGAGCAGTTCTTC | CASSYRDRAGHEQFF
NA | TRBJ1-1 | NA | TRBV28 | TGTGCCAGCAGTTTCGGAAACTACGGAGCTTTCTTT | CASSFGNYGAFF
NA | TRBJ1-5 | NA | TRBV2 | TGTGCCAGCAGTGAAGAGGGAGGCAATCAGCCCCAGCATTTT | CASSEEGGNQPQHF
NA | TRBJ2-4 | NA | TRBV4-2 | TGTGCCAGCAGCCAAGATAAGGGGACCAAAAACATTCAGTACTTC | CASSQDKGTKNIQYF
NA | TRBJ1-2 | NA | TRBV12-3/TRBV12-4 | TGTGCCAGCAGTACCCTGGGGGCCTATGGCTACACCTTC | CASSTLGAYGYTF
NA | TRBJ2-2 | NA | TRBV4-3 | TGCGCCAGCAGCATCACTCAGAACACCGGGGAGCTGTTTTTT | CASSITQNTGELFF
TRBD1 | TRBJ1-5 | NA | TRBV7-2 | TGTGCCAGCAGCCCGGACAGGGTAGGTCAGCCCCAGCATTTT | CASSPDRVGQPQHF
NA | TRBJ2-1 | NA | TRBV11-2 | TGTGCCAGCAGCTTAGATCGAGTGGGAAGGAGGCTAAATGAGCAGTTCTTC | CASSLDRVGRRLNEQFF
TRBD2 | TRBJ2-5 | NA | TRBV7-2 | TGTGCCAGCCACCTAGCGGGGGCCAAGGGAGAGACCCAGTACTTC | CASHLAGAKGETQYF
NA | TRBJ2-5 | NA | TRBV9 | TGTGCCAGCAGCGTAGGGGGCAGGGGTCAAGAGACCCAGTACTTC | CASSVGGRGQETQYF
TRBD1 | TRBJ1-5 | NA | TRBV5-8 | TGTGCCAGCAGCTCGGGACAGGGGGTGGGCAATCAGCCCCAGCATTTT | CASSSGQGVGNQPQHF
TRBD1 | TRBJ2-7 | NA | TRBV24-1 | TGTGCCACCAGCGAGGGACAGGGGTACCCCGAGCAGTACTTC | CATSEGQGYPEQYF
TRBD1 | TRBJ1-3 | NA | TRBV19 | TGTGCCAGCTCGACAGGGAACGGAAACACCATATATTTT | CASSTGNGNTIYF
TRBD2 | TRBJ2-1 | NA | TRBV5-1 | TGCGCCAGCAGCTTGGCCACCGGGACTAGCGGGGGGTTACTCTACAATGAGCAGTTCTTC | CASSLATGTSGGLLYNEQFF
NA | TRBJ1-1 | NA | TRBV9 | TGTGCCAGCACAAATAGGACCGGGGGGCGGAACACTGAAGCTTTCTTT | CASTNRTGGRNTEAFF
TRBD1 | TRBJ1-1 | NA | TRBV5-8 | TGTGCCAGCAGCTTGACCGGACAGGGGACCTCTGAAGCTTTCTTT | CASSLTGQGTSEAFF
NA | TRBJ2-7 | NA | TRBV6-5 | TGTGCCAGCAGTTGGCAGGGGTCCTACGAGCAGTACTTC | CASSWQGSYEQYF
NA | TRBJ1-5 | NA | TRBV11-2 | TGTGCCAGCAGCTTAGGAGGACACCCAGGGAATCAGCCCCAGCATTTT | CASSLGGHPGNQPQHF
NA | TRBJ2-1 | NA | TRBV7-2 | TGTGCCAGCAGCATAGGGACCGGGGGATACAATGAGCAGTTCTTC | CASSIGTGGYNEQFF
NA | TRBJ1-5 | NA | TRBV6-5 | TGTGCCAGCAGGGGCCACAGGGCTAGCAATCAGCCCCAGCATTTT | CASRGHRASNQPQHF
NA | TRBJ1-1 | NA | TRBV11-2 | TGTGCCAGCAGCCACTTCGACAGACGCACTGAAGCTTTCTTT | CASSHFDRRTEAFF
NA | TRBJ1-1 | NA | TRBV28 | TGTGCCAGCACACCCAGGAACACTGAAGCTTTCTTT | CASTPRNTEAFF
NA | TRBJ2-5 | NA | TRBV5-1 | TGCGCCAGCAGCACTACCTCCGGGACACGCCAAGAGACCCAGTACTTC | CASSTTSGTRQETQYF
TRBD1 | TRBJ1-1 | NA | TRBV5-1 | TGCGCCAGCAGCTTGGCGGGACAGGCCGTGAACACTGAAGCTTTCTTT | CASSLAGQAVNTEAFF
TRBD1 | TRBJ1-2 | NA | TRBV11-2 | TGTGCCAGTCTCAGGGGGCGTAGCTATGGCTACACCTTC | CASLRGRSYGYTF
NA | TRBJ2-3 | NA | TRBV7-2 | TGTGCCAGCAGCCTCCCCTTTGGGGGCGCAGATACGCAGTATTTT | CASSLPFGGADTQYF
NA | TRBJ2-3 | NA | TRBV18 | TGTGCCAGCTCACCAGGGGCAGGGAGCACAGATACGCAGTATTTT | CASSPGAGSTDTQYF
NA | TRBJ2-3 | NA | TRBV18 | TGTGCCAGCTCACCACGAGAACAGGCAGATACGCAGTATTTT | CASSPREQADTQYF
TRBD2 | TRBJ2-1 | once | TRBV24-1 | TGTGCCACCAGTCCTAGCGGGGGGTACAATGAGCAGTTCTTC | CATSPSGGYNEQFF
TRBD2 | TRBJ2-1 | once | TRBV7-2 | TGTGCCAGCAGCTTAGGTAGCGGGGGGGCGAGCAATGAGCAGTTCTTC | CASSLGSGGASNEQFF
TRBD1 | TRBJ2-7 | once | TRBV18 | TGTGCCAGCTCACCACTTTCGGACAGGGGGCCCCACGAGCAGTACTTC | CASSPLSDRGPHEQYF
NA | TRBJ1-6 | NA | TRBV3-1/TRBV3-2 | TGTGCCAGCAGCCAAGAGTCCTCTAGGGGTAGCTCCTATAATTCACCCCTCCACTTT | CASSQESSRGSSYNSPLHF
TRBD2 | TRBJ2-3 | NA | TRBV6-5 | TGTGCCAGCAGTTACTCGGGACTAGCGGGCACAGATACGCAGTATTTT | CASSYSGLAGTDTQYF
TRBD2 | TRBJ2-1 | NA | TRBV2 | TGTGCCAGCAAGAGGGAGGGCGTCGAGCAGTTCTTC | CASKREGVEQFF
NA | TRBJ2-3 | NA | TRBV6-5 | TGTGCCAGCGTCTTGGGACACCTCACAGATACGCAGTATTTT | CASVLGHLTDTQYF
TRBD1 | TRBJ2-3 | NA | TRBV11-3 | TGTGCCAGCAGCCCCGGGACAGGGGGCACAGATACGCAGTATTTT | CASSPGTGGTDTQYF
NA | TRBJ1-6 | NA | TRBV9 | TGTGCCAGCAGCCAAAATAATTCACCCCTCCACTTT | CASSQNNSPLHF
NA | TRBJ1-2 | NA | TRBV5-1 | TGCGCCAGCAGCCAACAGGGAACTGTCGGATATGGCTACACCTTC | CASSQQGTVGYGYTF